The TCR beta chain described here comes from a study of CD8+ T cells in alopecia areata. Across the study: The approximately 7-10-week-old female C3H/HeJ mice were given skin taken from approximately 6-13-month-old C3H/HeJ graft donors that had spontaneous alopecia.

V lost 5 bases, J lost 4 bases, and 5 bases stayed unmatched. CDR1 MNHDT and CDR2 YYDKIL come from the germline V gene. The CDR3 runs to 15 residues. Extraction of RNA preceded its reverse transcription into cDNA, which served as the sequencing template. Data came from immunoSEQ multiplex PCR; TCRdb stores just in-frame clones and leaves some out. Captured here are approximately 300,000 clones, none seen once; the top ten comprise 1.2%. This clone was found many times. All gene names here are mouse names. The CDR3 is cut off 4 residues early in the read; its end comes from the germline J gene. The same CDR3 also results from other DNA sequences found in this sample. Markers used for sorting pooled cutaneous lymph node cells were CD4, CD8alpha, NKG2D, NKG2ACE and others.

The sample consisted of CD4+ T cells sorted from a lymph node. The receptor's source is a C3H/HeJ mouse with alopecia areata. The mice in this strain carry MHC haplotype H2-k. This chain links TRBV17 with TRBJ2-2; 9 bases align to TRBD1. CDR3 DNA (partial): TGTGCTAGCAGTCCGGACAGGGGAGGCACCGGG. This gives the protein CASSPDRGGTG. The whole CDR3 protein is CASSPDRGGTGQLYF.